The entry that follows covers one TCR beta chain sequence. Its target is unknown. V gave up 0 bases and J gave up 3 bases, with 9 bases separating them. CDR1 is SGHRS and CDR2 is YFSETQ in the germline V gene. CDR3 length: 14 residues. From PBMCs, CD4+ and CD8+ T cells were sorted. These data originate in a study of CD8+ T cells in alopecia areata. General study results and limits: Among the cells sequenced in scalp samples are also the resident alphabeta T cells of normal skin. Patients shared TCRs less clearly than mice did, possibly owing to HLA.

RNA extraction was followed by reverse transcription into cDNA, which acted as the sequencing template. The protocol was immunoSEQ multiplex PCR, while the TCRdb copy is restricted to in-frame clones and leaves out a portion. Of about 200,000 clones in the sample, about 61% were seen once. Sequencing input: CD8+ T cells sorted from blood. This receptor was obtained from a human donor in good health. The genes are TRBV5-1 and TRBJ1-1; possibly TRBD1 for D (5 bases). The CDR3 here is CASSLAVGHTEAFF. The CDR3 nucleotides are TGCGCCAGCAGCTTGGCGGTGGGGCACACTGAAGCTTTCTTT.